The 2 T cell receptor beta chains presented below share a single source sample, sequenced in a study of OX40 agonist ivuxolimab in advanced cancers. Data came from immunoSEQ multiplex PCR; TCRdb stores just in-frame clones and leaves some out. The sample records some 59,000 clones, roughly 90% being singletons. The source material was CD4+ or CD8+ T cells sorted from blood, sampled in a trial of the OX40 agonist ivuxolimab. The receptors stem from an adult with an advanced solid tumor such as melanoma, head and neck, liver or kidney cancer.

The chain joins TRBV5-8 to TRBJ2-7; TRBD1 might be the D (6 bases). The CDR3 totals 15 residues. Germline loops: CDR1 SGHTS, CDR2 YDEGEE. Trimming took 5 bases from V and 0 from J, leaving 15 bases between them. DNA for the CDR3: TGTGCCAGCAGACTCGGGACACACCACTCCTACGAGCAGTACTTC. Protein sequence: CASRLGTHHSYEQYF. Variable domain in full (rest from reference TRBV5-8 and TRBJ2-7): EAGVTQSPTHLIKTRGQQATLRCSPISGHTSVYWYQQALGLGLQFLLWYDEGEERNRGNFPPRFSGRQFPNYSSELNVNALELEDSALYLCASRLGTHHSYEQYFGPGTRLTVT.

The rearrangement uses TRBV7-8 and TRBJ2-3; the D gene is possibly TRBD1 (6 bases). This CDR3 comprises 14 residues. The germline gives CDR1 SGHVS, CDR2 FQNEAQ. The germline V and J ends were trimmed by 5 bases and 6 bases, with 15 bases remaining between them. In DNA, the CDR3 is TGTGCCAGCAGCATATGGACAGAAGCGGATACGCAGTATTTT. Translation: CASSIWTEADTQYF.